Listed here are 20 T cell receptor beta chains from one sample, sequenced in a study of shared clonotypes between healthy human individuals. Profiled with immunoSEQ multiplex PCR; TCRdb holds only in-frame clones, not every one. The repertoire holds approximately 2.5 million clones, with more than 85% as singletons. Material for sequencing was naive CD4+ T cells from PBMCs. Subset given: CD45RA+ positively selected. The receptor set was obtained from a man aged 18-30 years in good health. Some clones in this sample may be carry-over from other donors' samples.

The chain combines TRBV11-2 with TRBJ2-7; TRBD1 matches 7 bases. With V trimmed by 0 bases and J by 3 bases, 5 bases remained unmatched. CDR1 is SGHAT and CDR2 is FQNNGV in the germline V gene. The CDR3 consists of 15 residues. This CDR3 is CASSLEAQGVYEQYF. Here the CDR3 DNA reads TGTGCCAGCAGCTTAGAGGCCCAGGGGGTCTACGAGCAGTACTTC.

The chain links TRBV29-1 to TRBJ1-1; no clear D. CDR1 is SQVTM and CDR2 is ANQGSEA in the germline V gene. CDR3 size: 14 residues. Trimming pared 5 bases from V and 3 bases from J, leaving 16 bases between. The CDR3 nucleotides are TGCAGCGTTAAAAGTGGCCTCCGGGACACTGAAGCTTTCTTT. It yields the protein CSVKSGLRDTEAFF.

This sequence joins TRBV7-2 and TRBJ2-2; the D is unclear. V shed 0 bases and J shed 1 base, with 6 bases lying between them. Germline values: CDR1 SGHTA, CDR2 FQGNSA. This CDR3 spans 15 amino acids. The CDR3 DNA reads as TGTGCCAGCAGCTTAGCCTGGGGGAACACCGGGGAGCTGTTTTTT. Its translation: CASSLAWGNTGELFF.

The chain links TRBV9 to TRBJ2-5, with TRBD2 as a possible D gene (8 bases). CDR3 size: 17 residues. The V end was cut by 0 bases, the J end by 2 bases, with 17 bases between. CDR1 is SGDLS, CDR2 YYNGEE, per germline. Here the CDR3 reads CASSVATGGTAQETQYF. The CDR3, as DNA: TGTGCCAGCAGCGTAGCTACGGGGGGGACAGCACAAGAGACCCAGTACTTC.

The V call is TRBV5-1, the J call TRBJ1-1; D may be TRBD1 (6 bases). CDR3 length: 18 amino acids. The V and J ends lost 0 bases and 4 bases respectively, with 22 bases between them. Germline V gene sequence: CDR1 SGHRS, CDR2 YFSETQ. The CDR3 DNA reads as TGCGCCAGCAGCTTGGCCCTACAGGGTTTCTCCGAAGGCACTGAAGCTTTCTTT. Translated: CASSLALQGFSEGTEAFF.

The gene calls are TRBV19 and TRBJ2-4; D remains unclear. This CDR3 has 14 residues. V lost 3 bases and J lost 4, with 10 bases in between. Germline-derived CDR1 and CDR2 are LNHDA and SQIVND (reference sequence). Written as DNA, the CDR3 is TGTGCCAGTAGTATGTGGCTGGCTAAAAACATTCAGTACTTC. Its translation: CASSMWLAKNIQYF.

The chain carries TRBV2 and TRBJ2-2; 7 bases are shared with TRBD2. This CDR3 comprises 15 residues. Losses at the gene ends were 0 bases for V and 8 bases for J; bases not matched to a gene: 6. Looked up from germline, CDR1 is SNHLY and CDR2 is FYNNEI. The CDR3 sequence is CASSEAGLVYGELFF. CDR3 nucleotides: TGTGCCAGCAGTGAAGCCGGACTAGTCTATGGGGAGCTGTTTTTT.

On this clone: The junction differs from germline at one of its ends, possibly a read error. The gene calls are TRBV4-3 and TRBJ1-2; weak D call: TRBD1 (6 bases). Germline CDR1 LGHNA, CDR2 YSLEER. This CDR3 region has 15 residues. The CDR3 DNA is TGCGCCAGCAGCCAAGCTGGGCAGGGGAAAATCGGCTACATCTTC. Amino acids: CASSQAGQGKIGYIF.

In regard to this clone: Other DNA sequences in the same sample also yield this CDR3. V and J are TRBV28 and TRBJ2-3; D uncertain. Trimming pared 5 bases from V and 3 bases from J, leaving 3 bases between. CDR3 length: 11 residues. Germline V gene data show CDR1 as MDHEN and CDR2 as SYDVKM. For the CDR3, the DNA is TGTGCCAGCAGTCTTACAGATACGCAGTATTTT. Its translation: CASSLTDTQYF.

The V call is TRBV6-5, the J call TRBJ2-7, with 7 bases fitting TRBD1. The germline V gene encodes CDR1 MNHEY and CDR2 SVGAGI. V shed 3 bases and J 6 bases; nucleotides not matched to a gene: 8. This CDR3 is 14 amino acids long. This chain's CDR3 is CASSYQQGVSEQYF. CDR3 coding DNA: TGTGCCAGCAGTTATCAGCAGGGGGTCTCCGAGCAGTACTTC.

This chain uses TRBV28 with TRBJ2-2; D possibly corresponds to TRBD2 (7 bases). Per germline, CDR1 MDHEN and CDR2 SYDVKM. V lost 3 bases to trimming and J lost 0 bases, with 11 bases between them. CDR3 length equals 16 residues. CDR3 DNA: TGTGCCAGCAGTTTGGGAGGGGGTGCGAACACCGGGGAGCTGTTTTTT. This gives the protein CASSLGGGANTGELFF.

The chain joins TRBV11-1 to TRBJ2-2; TRBD2 matches at 11 bases. The CDR3 extends over 16 amino acids. CDR1 and CDR2 from the germline V gene are SGHAT and FQDESV (reference sequence). V shed 6 bases and J 5 bases; nucleotides not matched to a gene: 8. CDR3 amino acids: CASSPDPSGGTGELFF. For the CDR3, the DNA is TGTGCCAGCAGTCCCGACCCTAGCGGGGGGACCGGGGAGCTGTTTTTT.

DNA of the CDR3: TGTGCCAGCAGCCCCAGGACTAGCGGTATAGCCAAAAACATTCAGTACTTC. Protein product: CASSPRTSGIAKNIQYF. The V gene is TRBV5-6, the J gene TRBJ2-4; TRBD2 matches 10 bases. Looked up from germline, CDR1 is SGHDT and CDR2 is YYEEEE. The CDR3 has 17 amino acids. V was pared by 4 bases and J by 0 bases, with 7 bases of the junction left unmatched.

The rearrangement joins TRBV7-2 to TRBJ2-4; 11 bases agree with TRBD2. J gave up 2 bases and V 1 base, and 10 bases lay outside the gene matches. This CDR3 has 19 amino acids. Germline CDR1 is SGHTA and CDR2 is FQGNSA. The CDR3 loop reads CASSLVLTSGMVSKNIQYF. The CDR3, as DNA: TGTGCCAGCAGCTTAGTTTTGACTAGCGGGATGGTGTCCAAAAACATTCAGTACTTC.

The rearrangement links TRBV29-1 to TRBJ1-1, with D perhaps TRBD1 (5 bases). CDR1 SQVTM and CDR2 ANQGSEA come from the germline V gene. The CDR3 loop spans 13 amino acids. Trimming stripped 7 bases from V and 3 bases from J, with 15 bases between. In nucleotides, the CDR3 is TGCAGCGCCGGACCTCTCAGGGACACTGAAGCTTTCTTT. This encodes CSAGPLRDTEAFF.

V gene TRBV5-1 combines with J gene TRBJ2-7, with D possibly TRBD2 on 5 matching bases. The CDR3 is 13 residues long. CDR1 SGHRS and CDR2 YFSETQ come from the germline V gene. V gave up 7 bases and J gave up 1 base, with 12 bases separating them. Here the CDR3 DNA reads TGCGCCAGCGTCTTTGAGGGTTCCTACGAGCAGTACTTC. Translated, it gives CASVFEGSYEQYF.

The chain is built from TRBV27 and TRBJ2-2, with TRBD1 matching 7 bases. The J segment lost 6 bases and the V segment lost 5 bases, leaving 6 bases of the junction unmatched. Per the germline V gene, CDR1 is MNHEY and CDR2 is SMNVEV (reference sequence). CDR3 length equals 14 residues. CDR3 residues: CASSDQTGPGELFF. In DNA, the CDR3 is TGTGCCAGCAGTGACCAGACAGGGCCCGGGGAGCTGTTTTTT.

CDR3 sequence: CASIGGLWTEAFF. CDR3 DNA sequence: TGTGCCAGCATTGGGGGGCTATGGACTGAAGCTTTCTTT. This chain uses TRBV6-5 with TRBJ1-1, with D maybe TRBD1 (6 bases). The CDR3 covers 13 residues. Trimming removed 7 bases at V and 5 bases at J, with 14 bases between. Germline CDR1 is MNHEY and CDR2 is SVGAGI.

The CDR3, as DNA: TGTGCCTGGAGCGCCCAGGGACTAGCCGGCAATGAGCAGTTCTTC. It translates to CAWSAQGLAGNEQFF. The chain uses TRBV30 and TRBJ2-1, with TRBD2 matching over 9 bases. The ends lost 3 bases at V and 6 bases at J; junction bases unmatched: 9. Germline CDR1 GTSNPN, CDR2 SVGIG (reference sequence). This CDR3 is built from 15 residues.

V gene TRBV19 combines with J gene TRBJ1-5; a weak D match, TRBD1 (6 bases). Germline CDR1 reads LNHDA; CDR2 reads SQIVND (reference sequence). Trimming pared 3 bases from V and 2 bases from J, leaving 14 bases between. CDR3 length: 16 amino acids. The DNA for the CDR3 is TGTGCCAGTAGTATTAACTCCGGACAGCGCAATCAGCCCCAGCATTTT. Translating it yields CASSINSGQRNQPQHF.